Below are 10 T cell receptor beta chains sequenced from a single sample in a study of identical twins. TCRdb recomputed calls from the 5' RACE reads with MiXCR, one row per CDR3 protein. The profile shows hundreds of thousands of distinct CDR3 sequences, 18% of them singletons. The sample was also linked to a second study, of T cells expressing NK-cell markers.

The sequenced sample was PBMCs. These TCRs come from a woman aged 18-29 years in good health.

The chain links TRBV12-3 or TRBV12-4 to TRBJ2-3; D remains ambiguous. Trimming pared 2 bases from V and 4 bases from J, leaving 7 bases between. The CDR3 extends over 13 amino acids. CDR3 in amino acids: CASSLRVPDTQYF. CDR3 DNA: TGTGCCAGCAGTTTAAGGGTACCAGATACGCAGTATTTT.

There are many counts of this clonotype. V gene TRBV10-1 combines with J gene TRBJ2-1; 8 nucleotides align to TRBD2. The CDR3 has 13 amino acids. The germline CDR1 and CDR2 sequences are WNHNN and SYGVQD (reference sequence). V dropped 4 bases and J dropped 12; count of bases not matched to a gene: 8. The CDR3 DNA reads TGCGCCAGCAGTGCGCGACTAGCGTCGCGGCAGTTCTTC. Its protein product is CASSARLASRQFF.

This clonotype was counted between two and nine times. V and J are TRBV20-1 and TRBJ1-2; D is perhaps TRBD1 (6 bases). Germline lookup yields CDR1 DFQATT and CDR2 SNEGSKA (reference sequence). CDR3 length: 12 amino acids. V was pared by 5 bases and J by 4 bases, with 11 bases between. DNA for the CDR3: TGCAGTGCTGGACAGAGGGTCTATGGCTACACCTTC. Protein: CSAGQRVYGYTF.

This clonotype was seen more than once but under ten times. V is TRBV10-3 and J is TRBJ2-1; 10 nucleotides agree with TRBD2. This CDR3 spans 15 amino acids. Trimming cost V 7 bases and J 5 bases; bases outside gene matches: 8. CDR1 is ENHRY, CDR2 SYGVKD, per germline. CDR3 coding DNA: TGTGCCATCACCCCAACTAGCGGGGTTAACAATGAGCAGTTCTTC. Translation gives CAITPTSGVNNEQFF.

This clonotype was seen only a few times. This chain links TRBV10-3 with TRBJ2-3, with 8 bases identical to TRBD1. This CDR3 is built from 13 residues. Looked up from germline, CDR1 is ENHRY and CDR2 is SYGVKD. Trimming removed 6 bases from V and 5 bases from J; junction bases left unmatched: 4. The CDR3 nucleotides are TGTGCCATCAGCAGGGGGCTTAAAGATACGCAGTATTTT. Translation gives CAISRGLKDTQYF.

The J gene is TRBJ2-7, the V gene TRBV5-3; no clear D gene. TRBV5-3 is designated an ORF whose function remains uncertain. The CDR3 is 13 amino acids. V was cut by 8 bases and J by 3 bases, with 15 bases left in between. The CDR3 reads CARRPGLLYEQYF. CDR3 coding DNA: TGTGCCAGGAGACCCGGTCTCCTCTACGAGCAGTACTTC.

This clonotype was recorded a few times. This rearrangement joins TRBV7-9 to TRBJ1-2; TRBD1 matches at 10 bases. The V gene's germline CDR1 is SEHNR and CDR2 FQNEAQ (reference sequence). CDR3 size: 17 residues. V was pared by 4 bases and J by 2 bases, with 10 bases of the junction left unmatched. The CDR3 DNA reads TGTGCCAGCAGCTCTCGGGACAGGGGTTATAAGAACTATGGCTACACCTTC. Protein sequence: CASSSRDRGYKNYGYTF.

V gene TRBV5-1 combines with J gene TRBJ2-1; 7 bases align to TRBD2. The CDR3 is 14 residues long. V shed 0 bases, J shed 9 bases, and the junction held 6 bases outside the gene matches. Germline values: CDR1 SGHRS, CDR2 YFSETQ. The CDR3 loop reads CASSLASGLSEQFF. Here the CDR3 DNA reads TGCGCCAGCAGCTTGGCTAGCGGCCTCAGTGAGCAGTTCTTC. Full variable domain (remainder filled in from reference TRBV5-1 and TRBJ2-1): KAGVTQTPRYLIKTRGQQVTLSCSPISGHRSVSWYQQTPGQGLQFLFEYFSETQRNKGNFPGRFSGRQFSNSRSEMNVSTLELGDSALYLCASSLASGLSEQFFGPGTRLTVL.

This clonotype was observed a few times. DNA for the CDR3: TGTGCCATCAAAGTAGGAGTTTACACCGGGGAGCTGTTTTTT. Its protein is CAIKVGVYTGELFF. J is TRBJ2-2 and V is TRBV10-3; D is uncertain. V was shortened by 7 bases and J by 3 bases, with 12 bases between the two germline ends. Germline CDR1 ENHRY, CDR2 SYGVKD. The CDR3 spans 14 residues.

The V gene is TRBV5-6, the J gene TRBJ2-7; TRBD2 agrees at 9 bases. The CDR3 is 13 residues long. J lost 5 bases, V lost 7 bases, and 7 bases had no gene match. Germline V gene lookup returns CDR1 SGHDT and CDR2 YYEEEE. The CDR3 loop reads CASYVAGAHEQYF. DNA for the CDR3: TGTGCCAGCTACGTAGCGGGAGCCCACGAGCAGTACTTC.